This T cell receptor (beta chain) was sequenced during a study of blood T cell repertoires in COVID-19. Study context: Both acute and convalescent COVID-19 samples were obtained from the United States, Italy and Spain. In each case, the material was cDNA or gDNA derived from T cells, B-cell-depleted T cells, or PBMCs.

CDR3 length: 15 amino acids. After removal of 2 bases from V and 9 bases from J, the junction contained 6 bases not matched to a gene. From germline, CDR1 is SGHNT and CDR2 YYREEE (reference sequence). As originally analysed: By means of reference gene primer amplification, nucleated cell counts were estimated. Method: immunoSEQ multiplex PCR; TCRdb's copy keeps in-frame clones and lacks some. The DNA gave D and trimming, while V, J and clone size come from that table. The data hold 200,000 to 250,000 clones, with just over 85% observed a single time. This clone was counted between two and nine times.

The chain employs TRBV5-4 and TRBJ1-6, with 9 nucleotides matching TRBD1. This clonotype was obtained from a man aged 45-60 years with acute or convalescent COVID-19. Sequences were obtained from peripheral blood. DNA of the CDR3: TGTGCCAGCAGCTTAGACAGGGGGTCAGGTTCACCCCTCCACTTT. This encodes CASSLDRGSGSPLHF. The full variable domain, completed using reference TRBV5-4 and TRBJ1-6, is ETGVTQSPTHLIKTRGQQVTLRCSSQSGHNTVSWYQQALGQGPQFIFQYYREEENGRGNFPPRFSGLQFPNYSSELNVNALELDDSALYLCASSLDRGSGSPLHFGNGTRLTVT.